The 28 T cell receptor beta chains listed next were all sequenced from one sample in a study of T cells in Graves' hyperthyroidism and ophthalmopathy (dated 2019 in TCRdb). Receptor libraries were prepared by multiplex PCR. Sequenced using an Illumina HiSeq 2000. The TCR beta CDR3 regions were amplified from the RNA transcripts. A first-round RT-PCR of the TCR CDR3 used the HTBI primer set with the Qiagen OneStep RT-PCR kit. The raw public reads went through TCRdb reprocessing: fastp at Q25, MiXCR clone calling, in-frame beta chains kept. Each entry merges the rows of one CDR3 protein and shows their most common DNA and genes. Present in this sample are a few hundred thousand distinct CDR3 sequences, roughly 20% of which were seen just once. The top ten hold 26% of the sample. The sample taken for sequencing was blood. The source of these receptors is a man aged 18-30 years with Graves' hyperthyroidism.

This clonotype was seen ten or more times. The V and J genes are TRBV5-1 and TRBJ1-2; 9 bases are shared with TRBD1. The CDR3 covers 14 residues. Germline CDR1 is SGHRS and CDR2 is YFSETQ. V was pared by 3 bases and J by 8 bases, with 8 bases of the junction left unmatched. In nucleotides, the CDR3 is TGCGCCAGCAGCTATTACAGGGGGCAAGGCGGCTACACCTTC. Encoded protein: CASSYYRGQGGYTF.

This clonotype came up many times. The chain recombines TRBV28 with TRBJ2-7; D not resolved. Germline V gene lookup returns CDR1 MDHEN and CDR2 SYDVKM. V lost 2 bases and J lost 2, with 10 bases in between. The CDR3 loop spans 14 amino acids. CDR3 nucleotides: TGTGCCAGCAGTTTAAGAGGTTTGGCCTACGAGCAGTACTTC. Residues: CASSLRGLAYEQYF. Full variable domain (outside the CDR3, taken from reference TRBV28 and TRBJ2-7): DVKVTQSSRYLVKRTGEKVFLECVQDMDHENMFWYRQDPGLGLRLIYFSYDVKMKEKGDIPEGYSVSREKKERFSLILESASTNQTSMYLCASSLRGLAYEQYFGPGTRLTVT.

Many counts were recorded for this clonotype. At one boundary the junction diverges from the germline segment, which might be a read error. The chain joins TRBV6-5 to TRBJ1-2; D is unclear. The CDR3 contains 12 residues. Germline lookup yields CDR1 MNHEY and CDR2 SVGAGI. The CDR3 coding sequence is TGTGCCAGCAGTCGCGACGCAGACCACCTCTGCTTC. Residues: CASSRDADHLCF.

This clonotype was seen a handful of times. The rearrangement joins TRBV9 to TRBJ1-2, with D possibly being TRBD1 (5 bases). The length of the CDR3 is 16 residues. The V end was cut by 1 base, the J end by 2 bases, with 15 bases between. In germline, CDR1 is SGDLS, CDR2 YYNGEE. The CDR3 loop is CASSVPHGGTNYGYTF. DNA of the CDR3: TGTGCCAGCAGCGTACCGCATGGAGGGACCAACTATGGCTACACCTTC.

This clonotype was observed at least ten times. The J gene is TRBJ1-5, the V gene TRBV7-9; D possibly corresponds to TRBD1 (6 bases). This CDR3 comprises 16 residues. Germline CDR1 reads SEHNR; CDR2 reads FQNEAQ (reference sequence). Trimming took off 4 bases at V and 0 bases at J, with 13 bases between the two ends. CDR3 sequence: CASSSWTANSNQPQHF. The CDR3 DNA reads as TGTGCCAGCAGCTCGTGGACAGCTAATAGCAATCAGCCCCAGCATTTT. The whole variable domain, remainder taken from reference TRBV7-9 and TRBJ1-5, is DTGVSQNPRHKITKRGQNVTFRCDPISEHNRLYWYRQTLGQGPEFLTYFQNEAQLEKSRLLSDRFSAERPKGSFSTLEIQRTEQGDSAMYLCASSSWTANSNQPQHFGDGTRLSIL.

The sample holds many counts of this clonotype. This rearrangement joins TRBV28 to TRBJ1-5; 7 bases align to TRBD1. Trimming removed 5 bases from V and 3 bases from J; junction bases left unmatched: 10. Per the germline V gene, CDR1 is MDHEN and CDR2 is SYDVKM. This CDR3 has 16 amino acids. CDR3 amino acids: CASSPSGTAYNQPQHF. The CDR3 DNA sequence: TGTGCCAGCAGTCCATCCGGGACAGCCTACAATCAGCCCCAGCATTTT. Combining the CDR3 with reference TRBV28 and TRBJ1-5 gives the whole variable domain DVKVTQSSRYLVKRTGEKVFLECVQDMDHENMFWYRQDPGLGLRLIYFSYDVKMKEKGDIPEGYSVSREKKERFSLILESASTNQTSMYLCASSPSGTAYNQPQHFGDGTRLSIL.

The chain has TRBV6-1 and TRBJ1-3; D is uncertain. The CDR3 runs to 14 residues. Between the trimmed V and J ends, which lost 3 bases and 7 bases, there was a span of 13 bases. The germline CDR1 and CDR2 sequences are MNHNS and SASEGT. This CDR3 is CASSEDDRQNTIYF. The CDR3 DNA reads TGTGCCAGCAGTGAGGACGACCGGCAGAACACCATATATTTT.

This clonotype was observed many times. This chain's CDR3 is CATSRVGRGYTF. In DNA, the CDR3 is TGTGCCACCAGCAGAGTGGGTCGAGGCTACACCTTC. V gene TRBV15 combines with J gene TRBJ1-2; D uncertain. Deletions cut 1 base from V and 8 bases from J, with 8 bases between. There are 12 residues in the CDR3. Germline V lookup: CDR1 LNHNV, CDR2 YYDKDF (reference sequence).

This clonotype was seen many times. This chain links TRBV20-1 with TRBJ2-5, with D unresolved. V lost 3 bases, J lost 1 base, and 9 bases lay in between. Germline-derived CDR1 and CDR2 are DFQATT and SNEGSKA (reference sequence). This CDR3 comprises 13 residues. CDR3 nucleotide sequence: TGCAGTGCTAGGGTCCTTGTCCAAGAGACCCAGTACTTC. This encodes CSARVLVQETQYF.

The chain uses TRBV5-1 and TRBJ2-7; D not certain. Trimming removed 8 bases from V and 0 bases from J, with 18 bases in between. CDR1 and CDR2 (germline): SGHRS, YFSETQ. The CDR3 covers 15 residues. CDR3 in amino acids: CASQPEWGSSYEQYF. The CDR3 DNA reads TGCGCCAGTCAGCCGGAGTGGGGTAGCTCCTACGAGCAGTACTTC.

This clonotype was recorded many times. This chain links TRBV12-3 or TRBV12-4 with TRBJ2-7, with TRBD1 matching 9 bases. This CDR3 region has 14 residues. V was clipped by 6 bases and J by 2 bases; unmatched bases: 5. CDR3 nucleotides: TGTGCCAGCAGCATACAGGGGGCCCCCTACGAGCAGTACTTC. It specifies CASSIQGAPYEQYF.

CDR3 amino acids: CASSVDRPNQPQHF. The DNA of the CDR3 is TGTGCCAGCAGTGTGGACAGACCCAATCAGCCCCAGCATTTT. The chain joins TRBV6-4 to TRBJ1-5; D perhaps matches TRBD1 (6 bases). Germline CDR1 is MRHNA and CDR2 is SNTAGT. V was shortened by 4 bases and J by 3 bases, with 10 bases between the two germline ends. There are 14 residues in the CDR3.

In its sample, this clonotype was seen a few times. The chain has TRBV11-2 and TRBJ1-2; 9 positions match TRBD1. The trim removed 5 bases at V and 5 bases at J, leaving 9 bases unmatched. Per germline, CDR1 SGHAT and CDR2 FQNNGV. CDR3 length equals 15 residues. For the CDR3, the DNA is TGTGCCAGCAGCCCCGGGACAGGGAATCGGTATGGCTACACCTTC. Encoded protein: CASSPGTGNRYGYTF.

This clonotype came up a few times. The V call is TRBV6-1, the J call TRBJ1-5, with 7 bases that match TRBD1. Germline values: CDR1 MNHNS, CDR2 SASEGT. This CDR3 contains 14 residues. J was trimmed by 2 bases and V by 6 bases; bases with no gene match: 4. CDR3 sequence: CASRPGTGNQPQHF. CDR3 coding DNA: TGTGCCAGCAGACCAGGGACAGGCAATCAGCCCCAGCATTTT.

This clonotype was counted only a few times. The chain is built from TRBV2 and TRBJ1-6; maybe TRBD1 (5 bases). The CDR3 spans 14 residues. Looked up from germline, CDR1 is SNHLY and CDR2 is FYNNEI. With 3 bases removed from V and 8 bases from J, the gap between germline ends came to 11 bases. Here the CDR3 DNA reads TGTGCCAGCAGTGATACTATAGGGGATTCACCCCTCCACTTT. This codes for CASSDTIGDSPLHF. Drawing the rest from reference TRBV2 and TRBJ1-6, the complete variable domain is EPEVTQTPSHQVTQMGQEVILRCVPISNHLYFYWYRQILGQKVEFLVSFYNNEISEKSEIFDDQFSVERPDGSNFTLKIRSTKLEDSAMYFCASSDTIGDSPLHFGNGTRLTVT.

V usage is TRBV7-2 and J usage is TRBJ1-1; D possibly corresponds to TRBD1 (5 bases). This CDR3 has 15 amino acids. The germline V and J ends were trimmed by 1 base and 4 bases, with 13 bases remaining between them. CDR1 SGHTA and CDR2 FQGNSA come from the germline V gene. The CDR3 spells CASSLGGGVGTEAFF. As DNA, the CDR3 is TGTGCCAGCAGCTTAGGGGGAGGGGTGGGCACTGAAGCTTTCTTT.

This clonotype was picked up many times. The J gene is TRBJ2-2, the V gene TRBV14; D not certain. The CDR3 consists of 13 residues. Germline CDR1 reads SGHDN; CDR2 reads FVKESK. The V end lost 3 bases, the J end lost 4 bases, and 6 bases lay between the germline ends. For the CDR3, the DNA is TGTGCCAGCAGCCACCAGAGCACCGGGGAGCTGTTTTTT. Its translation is CASSHQSTGELFF.

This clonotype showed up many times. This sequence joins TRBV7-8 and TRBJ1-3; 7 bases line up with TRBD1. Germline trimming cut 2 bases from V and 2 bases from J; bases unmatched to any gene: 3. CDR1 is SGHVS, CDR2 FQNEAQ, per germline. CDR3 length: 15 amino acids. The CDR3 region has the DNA TGTGCCAGCAGCTTAAACAGGGGAGCTGGAAACACCATATATTTT. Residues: CASSLNRGAGNTIYF.

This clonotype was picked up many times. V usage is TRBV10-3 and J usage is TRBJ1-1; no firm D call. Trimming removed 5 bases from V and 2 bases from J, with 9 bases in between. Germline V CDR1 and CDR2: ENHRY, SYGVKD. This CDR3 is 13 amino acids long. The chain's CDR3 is CAISLTVNTEAFF. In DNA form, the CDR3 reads TGTGCCATCAGTCTGACGGTCAACACTGAAGCTTTCTTT.

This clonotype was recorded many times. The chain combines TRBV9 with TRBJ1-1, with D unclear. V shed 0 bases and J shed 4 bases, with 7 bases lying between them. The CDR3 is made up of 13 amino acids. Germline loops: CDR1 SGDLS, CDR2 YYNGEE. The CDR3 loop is CASSVDGSTEAFF. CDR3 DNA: TGTGCCAGCAGCGTAGACGGGAGCACTGAAGCTTTCTTT.

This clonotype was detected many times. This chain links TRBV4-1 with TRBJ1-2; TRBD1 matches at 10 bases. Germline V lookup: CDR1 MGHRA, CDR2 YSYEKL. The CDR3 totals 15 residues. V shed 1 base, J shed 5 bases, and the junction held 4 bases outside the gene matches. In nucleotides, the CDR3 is TGCGCCAGCAGCCAAGTGGGACAGGGGAGGTATGGCTACACCTTC. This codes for CASSQVGQGRYGYTF.

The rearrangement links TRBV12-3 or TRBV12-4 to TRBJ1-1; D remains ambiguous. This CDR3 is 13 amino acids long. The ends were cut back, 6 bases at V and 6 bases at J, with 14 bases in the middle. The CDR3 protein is CASSRVSGAEAFF. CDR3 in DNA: TGTGCCAGCAGCCGGGTTTCGGGCGCTGAAGCTTTCTTT.

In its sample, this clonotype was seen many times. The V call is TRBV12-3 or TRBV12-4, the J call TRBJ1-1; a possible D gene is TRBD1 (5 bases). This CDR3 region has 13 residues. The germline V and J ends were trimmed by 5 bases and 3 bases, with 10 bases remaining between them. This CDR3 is CASSAGGYTEAFF. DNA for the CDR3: TGTGCCAGCAGTGCCGGGGGGTACACTGAAGCTTTCTTT.

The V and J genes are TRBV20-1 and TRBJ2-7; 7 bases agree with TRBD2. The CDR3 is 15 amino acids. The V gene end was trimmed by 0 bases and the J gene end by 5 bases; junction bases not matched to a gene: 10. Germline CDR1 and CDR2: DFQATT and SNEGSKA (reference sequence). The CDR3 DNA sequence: TGCAGTGCTAGAGAAAACCGGCGGGGAGGGGACGAGCAGTACTTC. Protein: CSARENRRGGDEQYF.

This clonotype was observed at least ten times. CDR3 amino acids: CASSLPGTTEAFF. The CDR3 coding sequence is TGTGCCAGCAGCCTCCCAGGGACTACTGAAGCTTTCTTT. The chain recombines TRBV7-9 with TRBJ1-1, with D maybe TRBD1 (5 bases). This CDR3 comprises 13 residues. Germline loops: CDR1 SEHNR, CDR2 FQNEAQ (reference sequence). With 5 bases removed from V and 5 bases from J, the gap between germline ends came to 12 bases. Variable domain in full (rest from reference TRBV7-9 and TRBJ1-1): DTGVSQNPRHKITKRGQNVTFRCDPISEHNRLYWYRQTLGQGPEFLTYFQNEAQLEKSRLLSDRFSAERPKGSFSTLEIQRTEQGDSAMYLCASSLPGTTEAFFGQGTRLTVV.

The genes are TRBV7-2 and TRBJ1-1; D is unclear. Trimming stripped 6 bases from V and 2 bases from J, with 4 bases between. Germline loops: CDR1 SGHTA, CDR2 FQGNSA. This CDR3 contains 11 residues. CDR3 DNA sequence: TGTGCCAGCAGGTTTAACACTGAAGCTTTCTTT. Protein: CASRFNTEAFF. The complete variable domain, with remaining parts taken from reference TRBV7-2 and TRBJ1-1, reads GAGVSQSPSNKVTEKGKDVELRCDPISGHTALYWYRQSLGQGLEFLIYFQGNSAPDKSGLPSDRFSAERTGGSVSTLTIQRTQQEDSAVYLCASRFNTEAFFGQGTRLTVV.

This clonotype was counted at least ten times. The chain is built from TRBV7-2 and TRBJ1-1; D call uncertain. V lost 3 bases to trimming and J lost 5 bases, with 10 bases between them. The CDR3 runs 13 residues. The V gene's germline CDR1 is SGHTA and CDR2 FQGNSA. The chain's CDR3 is CASSFPKRTEAFF. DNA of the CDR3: TGTGCCAGCAGCTTCCCCAAGAGAACTGAAGCTTTCTTT.

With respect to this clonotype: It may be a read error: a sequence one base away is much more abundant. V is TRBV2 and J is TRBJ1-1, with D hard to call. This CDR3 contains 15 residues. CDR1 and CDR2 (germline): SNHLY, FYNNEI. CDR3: CASSDRTHMNTEACF. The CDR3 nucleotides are TGTGCCAGCAGTGACAGGACCCACATGAACACTGAAGCTTGCTTT.